Listed here are 14 T cell receptor beta chains from one sample, sequenced in a study of OX40 agonist ivuxolimab in advanced cancers. Libraries were prepared by immunoSEQ multiplex PCR; TCRdb keeps only in-frame clonotypes and omits some of them. The repertoire holds about 68,000 clones, with under 95% as singletons. The sample consisted of CD4+ or CD8+ T cells sorted from blood, taken in a trial of the OX40 agonist ivuxolimab. The receptors were sampled from an adult with an advanced solid tumor such as melanoma, head and neck, liver or kidney cancer.

V usage is TRBV7-9 and J usage is TRBJ2-7; D not resolved. CDR1 is SEHNR and CDR2 is FQNEAQ in the germline V gene (reference sequence). This CDR3 region has 10 residues. V gave up 5 bases and J gave up 9 bases, with 8 bases separating them. CDR3 protein: CASSRDAQYF. The CDR3 coding sequence is TGTGCCAGCAGCAGGGATGCGCAGTACTTC.

V and J are TRBV5-1 and TRBJ2-7; D is possibly TRBD2 (6 bases). V lost 0 bases, J lost 1 base, and 11 bases lay in between. Germline CDR1 and CDR2: SGHRS and YFSETQ. The CDR3 extends over 15 amino acids. CDR3 DNA: TGCGCCAGCAGCTTGGCCGCGGGGATTTCCTACGAGCAGTACTTC. As protein: CASSLAAGISYEQYF.

This chain joins TRBV29-1 and TRBJ1-2; TRBD1 is a possible D gene (5 bases). Germline V gene data show CDR1 as SQVTM and CDR2 as ANQGSEA. CDR3 length: 13 amino acids. Trimming stripped 1 base from V and 6 bases from J, with 12 bases between. CDR3 sequence: CSVEGSTGDGYTF. The CDR3 bases are TGCAGCGTTGAAGGTAGTACAGGCGATGGCTACACCTTC.

V and J are TRBV9 and TRBJ2-1; 9 bases line up with TRBD1. This CDR3 is 14 amino acids long. V trimming: 3 bases; J trimming: 8 bases; junction bases outside the gene matches: 6. CDR1 is SGDLS and CDR2 is YYNGEE in the germline V gene. The CDR3, as DNA: TGTGCCAGCAGCGGCCAGGACAGGGGCTATGAGCAGTTCTTC. This sequence encodes CASSGQDRGYEQFF. The full variable domain, completed using reference TRBV9 and TRBJ2-1, is DSGVTQTPKHLITATGQRVTLRCSPRSGDLSVYWYQQSLDQGLQFLIQYYNGEERAKGNILERFSAQQFPDLHSELNLSSLELGDSALYFCASSGQDRGYEQFFGPGTRLTVL.

V and J are TRBV7-8 and TRBJ2-2; no clear D gene. The CDR3 totals 15 residues. V lost 1 base, J lost 2 bases, and 8 bases lay in between. Germline assignment: CDR1 SGHVS and CDR2 FQNEAQ. CDR3 sequence (DNA): TGTGCCAGCAGCTTAGGCAGGACCAACACCGGGGAGCTGTTTTTT. Translated: CASSLGRTNTGELFF.

The genes are TRBV6-1 and TRBJ1-5, with 8 bases matching TRBD1. The CDR3 length is 15 residues. J lost 6 bases, V lost 5 bases, and 9 bases had no gene match. CDR1 is MNHNS, CDR2 SASEGT, per germline. The CDR3 reads CASSSDRGYGQPQHF. The DNA for the CDR3 is TGTGCCAGCAGTTCCGACAGGGGATACGGTCAGCCCCAGCATTTT.

The chain combines TRBV5-4 with TRBJ2-3; 10 bases agree with TRBD2. V lost 2 bases to trimming and J lost 4 bases; unmatched junction nucleotides: 4. This CDR3 is 15 amino acids long. Germline V CDR1 and CDR2: SGHNT, YYREEE (reference sequence). In DNA, the CDR3 is TGTGCCAGCAGCTTAGCGGGGGGGCCGGCAGATACGCAGTATTTT. Translation gives CASSLAGGPADTQYF.

The V call is TRBV30, the J call TRBJ2-4; 7 bases agree with TRBD1. The trim removed 4 bases at V and 7 bases at J, leaving 7 bases unmatched. There are 13 residues in the CDR3. Germline-derived CDR1 and CDR2 are GTSNPN and SVGIG (reference sequence). The CDR3 reads CAWNPAGGNIQYF. In nucleotides, the CDR3 is TGTGCCTGGAACCCTGCAGGGGGTAACATTCAGTACTTC.

With regard to this clone: One junction end does not reproduce the germline sequence, and a read error may be involved. The chain carries TRBV6-6 and TRBJ1-4; D is unresolved. The germline V gene encodes CDR1 MNHNY and CDR2 SVGAGI (reference sequence). The CDR3 spans 15 residues. The chain's CDR3 is CASRSDVPPNKKLFF. CDR3 DNA: TGTGCCAGCAGGTCGGACGTCCCACCTAATAAAAAACTGTTTTTT.

J is TRBJ1-2 and V is TRBV30; no firm D call. Germline V gene sequence: CDR1 GTSNPN, CDR2 SVGIG (reference sequence). The ends were cut back, 0 bases at V and 8 bases at J, with 7 bases in the middle. The CDR3 spans 11 residues. CDR3 DNA: TGTGCCTGGAGTGTTCTAAGCGGCTACACCTTC. Its translation is CAWSVLSGYTF.

The chain couples TRBV30 to TRBJ1-1; 7 bases fit TRBD1. CDR1 is GTSNPN, CDR2 SVGIG, per germline (reference sequence). The J segment lost 9 bases and the V segment lost 5 bases, leaving 6 bases of the junction unmatched. The CDR3 has 11 residues. CDR3 sequence reads: CAWLSTGKAFF. The CDR3 DNA follows: TGTGCCTGGTTATCGACAGGGAAAGCTTTCTTT.

The V call is TRBV11-3, the J call TRBJ2-5; D remains unclear. Deletions cut 5 bases from V and 2 bases from J, with 9 bases between. This CDR3 region has 13 residues. The germline gives CDR1 SGHNT, CDR2 YENEEA. CDR3 bases: TGTGCCAGCAGCCGTGACTCACAAGAGACCCAGTACTTC. Encoded protein: CASSRDSQETQYF.

This chain joins TRBV28 and TRBJ1-5, with D possibly being TRBD1 (5 bases). From germline, CDR1 is MDHEN and CDR2 SYDVKM. The V and J ends lost 5 bases and 4 bases respectively, with 6 bases between them. The CDR3 length is 12 residues. CDR3 coding DNA: TGTGCCAGCAGTCGGGGGAATCAGCCCCAGCATTTT. Translation gives CASSRGNQPQHF.

The chain joins TRBV9 to TRBJ2-7; D is perhaps TRBD1 (5 bases). The germline V gene has CDR1 SGDLS and CDR2 YYNGEE. The length of the CDR3 is 16 residues. V was pared by 0 bases and J by 6 bases, with 19 bases between. The CDR3 nucleotides read TGTGCCAGCAGCGTAGGGGGCCGCGGAGTCGAGGTCGAGCAGTACTTC. Its translation: CASSVGGRGVEVEQYF.